This T cell receptor (beta chain) was found in a study of blood T cell repertoires in COVID-19. Study information: The cDNA or gDNA used as material had been derived from T cells, B-cell-depleted T cells, or PBMCs.

Germline values: CDR1 SGHNT, CDR2 YENEEA. The CDR3 is made up of 12 amino acids. V gave up 5 bases and J gave up 4 bases; unmatched junction bases: 0. During active infection, Seattle patients enrolled and were then monitored through disease. Under the authors' procedure: From reference gene primer amplification, estimates of nucleated cell counts were derived. The data were produced by immunoSEQ multiplex PCR, yet TCRdb's version contains in-frame clones alone and is incomplete. That table is the source of V, J and clone size, and D and trimming were worked out from the DNA. The table records fewer than 55,000 clones, 81% of them present only once.

The TCR originated in an elderly woman with COVID-19, enrolled during active disease. V usage is TRBV11-3 and J usage is TRBJ2-5; 8 nucleotides line up with TRBD1. What was sequenced was peripheral blood. The CDR3 DNA reads as TGTGCCAGCAGCGACAGGGGAGAGACCCAGTACTTC. It translates to CASSDRGETQYF. Filled out from reference TRBV11-3 and TRBJ2-5, the complete variable domain reads EAGVVQSPRYKIIEKKQPVAFWCNPISGHNTLYWYLQNLGQGPELLIRYENEEAVDDSQLPKDRFSAERLKGVDSTLKIQPAELGDSAVYLCASSDRGETQYFGPGTRLLVL.